This TCR beta chain was identified in a study of blood T cell repertoires in COVID-19. The wider study: PBMCs, B-cell-depleted T cells, or T cells provided the cDNA or gDNA that made up the material.

With 3 bases removed from V and 6 bases from J, the gap between germline ends came to 9 bases. The CDR3 is 12 residues long. Germline V gene data show CDR1 as SQVTM and CDR2 as ANQGSEA. Original handling: The authors estimated nucleated cell counts from reference gene primer amplification. TCRdb's copy holds only in-frame clones and misses some; the assay was immunoSEQ multiplex PCR. V and J calls and clone size are those listed in that table; D and trimming were worked out from the DNA. The profile shows around 50,000 clones, 82% of them singletons. The receptor's source is a woman aged 60-75 years with acute or convalescent COVID-19. Sample: peripheral blood. This chain uses TRBV29-1 with TRBJ2-1, with D tentatively TRBD1 (6 bases). In DNA, the CDR3 is TGCAGCGTTGACGCAGGGGTCAATGAGCAGTTCTTC. As protein: CSVDAGVNEQFF.